The rows below give T cell receptor beta chains drawn from one sample of a study of blood T cell repertoires in COVID-19. Assay: immunoSEQ multiplex PCR; the TCRdb copy retains only in-frame clones and omits some. The sample includes a few hundred thousand clones, about 82% seen only once; the top ten take roughly an eighth. Sequencing was carried out using peripheral blood. The receptors here all came from a man older than 75 with acute or convalescent COVID-19. Both conserved end residues are part of each CDR3. Each record gives: J gene, clone size, D gene, V gene, CDR3 protein, CDR3 DNA. A D gene is named only where the DNA matches it firmly. The listing skips clone size in some rows; elsewhere it reads once, few, many or a size class.

J: TRBJ2-7; size: .; D: .; V: TRBV10-3; CDR3: CATALTETSYEQYF; DNA: TGTGCCACCGCCTTGACTGAGACCTCCTACGAGCAGTACTTC
J: TRBJ1-1; size: .; D: TRBD1; V: TRBV5-6; CDR3: CASTMGQVNTEAFF; DNA: TGTGCCAGCACCATGGGACAGGTGAACACTGAAGCTTTCTTT
J: TRBJ1-2; size: .; D: .; V: TRBV4-3; CDR3: CASSQDYMRTIYGYTF; DNA: TGCGCCAGCAGCCAAGATTACATGAGGACAATCTATGGCTACACCTTC
J: TRBJ1-2; size: .; D: TRBD1; V: TRBV2; CDR3: CASSEGQSYGYTF; DNA: TGTGCCAGCAGTGAGGGACAGAGCTATGGCTACACCTTC
J: TRBJ1-1; size: .; D: TRBD1; V: TRBV9; CDR3: CASSAATGGPEAFF; DNA: TGTGCCAGCAGCGCCGCCACAGGGGGCCCTGAAGCTTTCTTT
J: TRBJ2-1; size: once; D: TRBD2; V: TRBV9; CDR3: CASSVQREPHNEQFF; DNA: TGTGCCAGCAGCGTCCAGCGGGAGCCCCACAATGAGCAGTTCTTC
J: TRBJ2-5; size: .; D: TRBD1; V: TRBV10-3; CDR3: CAIRGDRDNQETQYF; DNA: TGTGCCATCAGGGGAGACAGGGACAACCAAGAGACCCAGTACTTC
J: TRBJ2-5; size: .; D: .; V: TRBV10-1; CDR3: CASSEENGGQETQYF; DNA: TGCGCCAGCAGTGAGGAGAACGGGGGACAAGAGACCCAGTACTTC
J: TRBJ1-3; size: .; D: TRBD1; V: TRBV10-3; CDR3: CAITRGQPTSGNTIYF; DNA: TGTGCCATCACCAGGGGACAGCCGACCTCTGGAAACACCATATATTTT
J: TRBJ1-2; size: .; D: TRBD1; V: TRBV12-3/TRBV12-4; CDR3: CASSSGQLYGYTF; DNA: TGTGCCAGCAGTTCGGGACAGCTCTATGGCTACACCTTC
J: TRBJ1-1; size: .; D: .; V: TRBV19; CDR3: CASSIRQVYNTEAFF; DNA: TGTGCCAGTAGTATTCGACAGGTTTACAACACTGAAGCTTTCTTT
J: TRBJ1-1; size: .; D: .; V: TRBV10-2; CDR3: CASNEGDTLNTEAFF; DNA: TGCGCCAGCAACGAGGGGGACACGTTGAACACTGAAGCTTTCTTT
J: TRBJ1-2; size: .; D: TRBD1; V: TRBV9; CDR3: CASSELSLTGGNTF; DNA: TGTGCCAGCAGCGAACTAAGCCTAACAGGGGGAAACACCTTC
J: TRBJ2-7; size: .; D: .; V: TRBV28; CDR3: CASIPRDSNLYEQYF; DNA: TGTGCCAGCATCCCCCGGGACTCTAACCTCTACGAGCAGTACTTC
J: TRBJ2-2; size: .; D: TRBD1; V: TRBV15; CDR3: CATKHNRDRYTGELFF; DNA: TGTGCCACCAAGCATAACCGGGACAGGTACACCGGGGAGCTGTTTTTT
J: TRBJ1-1; size: .; D: .; V: TRBV9; CDR3: CASSVYRDTEAFF; DNA: TGTGCCAGCAGCGTATACAGGGACACTGAAGCTTTCTTT
J: TRBJ1-5; size: .; D: .; V: TRBV18; CDR3: CASSPVKPQHF; DNA: TGTGCCAGCTCACCAGTCAAGCCCCAGCATTTT
J: TRBJ1-3; size: .; D: .; V: TRBV3-1/TRBV3-2; CDR3: CASSAQGLRSGNTIYF; DNA: TGTGCCAGCAGCGCACAGGGTTTACGCTCTGGAAACACCATATATTTT
J: TRBJ2-1; size: once; D: TRBD1; V: TRBV5-1; CDR3: CASSPRDRGRNEQFF; DNA: TGCGCCAGCAGCCCCCGGGACAGGGGTAGGAATGAGCAGTTCTTC
J: TRBJ1-6; size: once; D: TRBD1; V: TRBV7-2; CDR3: CASSPRRTGGSPLHF; DNA: TGTGCCAGCAGCCCCCGTCGGACAGGCGGCTCACCCCTCCACTTT